A single sample gave rise to the 5 T cell receptor beta chains below, sequenced in a study of Ad26.COV2.S vaccination and SARS-CoV-2 variants. Treatment noted: roughly 18 received Ad26.COV2.S at low or high dose, single or two shots; five or six received placebo; per-sample allocation not given. The study sampled participants on day 63 after the first vaccine or placebo injection. The table came from immunoSEQ multiplex PCR; TCRdb's copy has only in-frame clones and leaves some out. The table has some 340,000 clones, 86% seen once. The sample in question was peripheral blood, obtained in a trial of Ad26.COV2.S vaccine versus placebo. These receptors came from a person aged 18-65 years who received the Ad26.COV2.S COVID-19 vaccine or a placebo.

The chain combines TRBV5-6 with TRBJ2-3; perhaps D is TRBD1 or TRBD2 (5 bases each). This CDR3 region has 15 residues. Trimming pared 0 bases from V and 2 bases from J, leaving 10 bases between. Germline loops: CDR1 SGHDT, CDR2 YYEEEE. DNA for the CDR3: TGTGCCAGCAGCTTGGCCGTCGGGGCCACAGATACGCAGTATTTT. Residues: CASSLAVGATDTQYF.

The chain couples TRBV9 to TRBJ2-5; 15 nucleotides line up with TRBD2. This CDR3 contains 18 residues. Germline CDR1 and CDR2: SGDLS and YYNGEE. V trimming: 4 bases; J trimming: 3 bases; junction bases outside the gene matches: 10. CDR3 DNA: TGTGCCAGCAGCCCTACCGGGACTAGCGGGGGGCCTGAAGAGACCCAGTACTTC. Translated: CASSPTGTSGGPEETQYF.

The rearrangement joins TRBV4-1 to TRBJ2-2; D gene uncertain. The CDR3 length is 16 residues. Trimming stripped 7 bases from V and 3 bases from J, with 18 bases between. CDR1 is MGHRA, CDR2 YSYEKL, per germline. The CDR3 DNA reads as TGCGCCAGCACCCGAGCGCCCGGCCGTGACACCGGGGAGCTGTTTTTT. Translating it yields CASTRAPGRDTGELFF.

CDR3 loop: CASSLGQGISYEQYF. Written as DNA, the CDR3 is TGTGCCAGCAGCTTAGGACAGGGGATTTCCTACGAGCAGTACTTC. The V and J genes are TRBV7-2 and TRBJ2-7; 8 bases are shared with TRBD1. The germline gives CDR1 SGHTA, CDR2 FQGNSA. This CDR3 has 15 amino acids. The ends lost 1 base at V and 1 base at J; junction bases unmatched: 3. The whole variable domain, remainder taken from reference TRBV7-2 and TRBJ2-7, is GAGVSQSPSNKVTEKGKDVELRCDPISGHTALYWYRQSLGQGLEFLIYFQGNSAPDKSGLPSDRFSAERTGGSVSTLTIQRTQQEDSAVYLCASSLGQGISYEQYFGPGTRLTVT.

This chain connects TRBV20-1 to TRBJ1-3; 7 bases agree with TRBD1. The CDR3 consists of 14 residues. Germline V CDR1 and CDR2: DFQATT, SNEGSKA (reference sequence). V gave up 3 bases and J gave up 4 bases; unmatched junction bases: 6. In DNA form, the CDR3 reads TGCAGTGCTAGTAGTGTGACAGGGGGAAACACCATATATTTT. Protein product: CSASSVTGGNTIYF.